What follows describes a single TCR beta chain. These data are taken from a study of cytotoxic CD8 clonotypes in ibrutinib-treated CLL. Data came from immunoSEQ multiplex PCR; TCRdb stores just in-frame clones and leaves some out. The sample includes approximately 350,000 clones, 67% seen only once; the top ten take about 6.7%. Sequencing used PBMCs, obtained after 36 months of ibrutinib treatment. The TCR sequence derives from a human donor with chronic lymphocytic leukemia.

In DNA form, the CDR3 reads TGTGCCAGCAGTGAAAGTGGCGGGAGCACAGATACGCAGTATTTT. This codes for CASSESGGSTDTQYF. The chain combines TRBV6-1 with TRBJ2-3; weak D call: TRBD2 (5 bases). In germline, CDR1 is MNHNS, CDR2 SASEGT. The CDR3 consists of 15 residues. V was pared by 2 bases and J by 0 bases, with 9 bases between.